This TCR beta chain was sequenced for a study of T cells in localized non-small cell lung cancer. The CDR3 is made up of 14 amino acids. CDR1 and CDR2 from the germline V gene are MDHEN and SYDVKM. Trimming removed 3 bases from V and 6 bases from J, with 14 bases in between. Measured with immunoSEQ multiplex PCR; TCRdb has only the in-frame clones, and not every one. The table records some 2,500 clones, 28% of them present only once. Sequenced here: lung tumor tissue, sampled before any cancer treatment. This chain links TRBV28 with TRBJ2-5, with a possible D match to TRBD1 (6 bases). The TCR sequence derives from a man aged 40 to 69 with stage II squamous cell lung carcinoma. The CDR3 sequence is CASSLGAGRQTQYF. The DNA of the CDR3 is TGTGCCAGCAGTTTGGGGGCAGGGCGCCAGACCCAGTACTTC.